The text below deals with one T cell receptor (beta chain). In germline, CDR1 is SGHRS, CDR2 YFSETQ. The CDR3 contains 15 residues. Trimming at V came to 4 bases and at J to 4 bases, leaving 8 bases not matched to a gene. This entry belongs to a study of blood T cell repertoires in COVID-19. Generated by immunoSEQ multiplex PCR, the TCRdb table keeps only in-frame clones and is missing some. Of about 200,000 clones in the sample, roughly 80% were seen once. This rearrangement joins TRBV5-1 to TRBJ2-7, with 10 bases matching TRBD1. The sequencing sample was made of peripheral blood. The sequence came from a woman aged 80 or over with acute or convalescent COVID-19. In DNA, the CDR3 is TGCGCCAGCAGCCCCCGGACAGGGGGTACATACGAGCAGTACTTC. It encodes CASSPRTGGTYEQYF.